Below are 26 T cell receptor beta chains sequenced from a single sample in a study of T cells after yellow fever vaccination. Each CDR3 protein is one row after TCRdb ran MiXCR on the 5' RACE reads. Among more than 200,000 distinct CDR3 sequences listed, about 3.7% were seen once. Sample: PBMCs, taken 15 days after the yellow fever booster vaccination. Source of these receptors: a man younger than 35 who received the YFV17D yellow fever vaccine.

This clonotype was seen many times. The V gene is TRBV6-1, the J gene TRBJ2-7; D is ambiguous. The CDR3 consists of 14 residues. CDR1 is MNHNS, CDR2 SASEGT, per germline. The V and J ends lost 5 bases and 1 base respectively, with 12 bases between them. CDR3 amino acids: CASSSLPDSYEQYV. DNA for the CDR3: TGTGCCAGCAGTAGCCTCCCCGATTCCTACGAGCAGTACGTC.

Ten or more counts support this clonotype. V usage is TRBV5-6 and J usage is TRBJ2-1; 11 bases match TRBD1. V shed 5 bases and J 6 bases; nucleotides not matched to a gene: 7. Germline values: CDR1 SGHDT, CDR2 YYEEEE. CDR3 length: 15 amino acids. This CDR3 is CASSSGQGARNEQFF. CDR3 nucleotide sequence: TGTGCCAGCAGTTCTGGACAGGGGGCGCGCAATGAGCAGTTCTTC.

There are many counts of this clonotype. The chain couples TRBV5-4 to TRBJ2-5; TRBD2 might be the D (5 bases). The CDR3 totals 13 residues. Trimming left V 3 bases short and J 2 bases short, with 8 bases between. The V gene's germline CDR1 is SGHNT and CDR2 YYREEE (reference sequence). This CDR3 is CASSSRGQETQYF. In nucleotides, the CDR3 is TGTGCCAGCAGCTCCCGGGGACAAGAGACCCAGTACTTC.

This clonotype showed up many times. The gene calls are TRBV4-1 and TRBJ2-7; a weak D match, TRBD2 (5 bases). Germline V gene data show CDR1 as MGHRA and CDR2 as YSYEKL. The CDR3 loop spans 17 amino acids. The ends were cut back, 2 bases at V and 0 bases at J, with 17 bases in the middle. As DNA, the CDR3 is TGCGCCAGCAGCCAAATCCCCCCGGCGGGCGGCTCCTACGAGCAGTACTTC. It yields the protein CASSQIPPAGGSYEQYF.

This clonotype was seen at least ten times. The chain uses TRBV28 and TRBJ2-7; D gene unclear. In germline, CDR1 is MDHEN, CDR2 SYDVKM. This CDR3 has 13 residues. V lost 3 bases and J lost 3, with 9 bases in between. CDR3 region: CASSLDGLYEQYF. CDR3 coding DNA: TGTGCCAGCAGTTTGGACGGTCTCTACGAGCAGTACTTC.

This clonotype was seen ten or more times. The chain couples TRBV5-1 to TRBJ2-5, with a possible D match to TRBD1 (6 bases). Per the germline V gene, CDR1 is SGHRS and CDR2 is YFSETQ. Trimming took off 4 bases at V and 2 bases at J, with 18 bases between the two ends. The CDR3 runs to 16 residues. CDR3 sequence reads: CASSLGQPRGQETQYF. In nucleotides, the CDR3 is TGCGCCAGCAGCCTGGGACAACCCCGTGGGCAAGAGACCCAGTACTTC.

This clonotype has ten or more counts. V usage is TRBV12-3 or TRBV12-4 and J usage is TRBJ2-5; TRBD1 agrees at 10 bases. The length of the CDR3 is 13 residues. The ends lost 6 bases at V and 5 bases at J; junction bases unmatched: 3. The CDR3 loop is CASRGQGYETQYF. In nucleotides, the CDR3 is TGTGCCAGCAGGGGACAGGGGTATGAGACCCAGTACTTC.

This clonotype was detected ten times or more. The gene calls are TRBV4-1 and TRBJ2-7, with TRBD2 matching 7 bases. The J segment lost 0 bases and the V segment lost 1 base, leaving 6 bases of the junction unmatched. Germline CDR1 and CDR2: MGHRA and YSYEKL. The CDR3 has 16 amino acids. The DNA of the CDR3 is TGCGCCAGCAGCCAAGGTCAGCGGGGTAGCTCCTACGAGCAGTACTTC. It is translated as CASSQGQRGSSYEQYF.

This clonotype appeared many times. The chain couples TRBV20-1 to TRBJ2-5, with D perhaps TRBD1 (5 bases). There are 13 residues in the CDR3. The V end lost 4 bases, the J end lost 3 bases, and 12 bases lay between the germline ends. Looked up from germline, CDR1 is DFQATT and CDR2 is SNEGSKA (reference sequence). CDR3 bases: TGCAGTGCTACAGGGTTTAGTAAAGAGACCCAGTACTTC. Translating gives CSATGFSKETQYF.

This clonotype was counted ten times or more. The rearrangement joins TRBV7-7 to TRBJ2-5; D gene unclear. This CDR3 comprises 14 residues. CDR1 is SSHAT, CDR2 FNYEAQ, per germline (reference sequence). Trimming shortened V by 3 bases and J by 2 bases, and 10 bases separated the two germline ends. DNA of the CDR3: TGTGCCAGCAGCTTGTTGGGGAAACAAGAGACCCAGTACTTC. Encoded protein: CASSLLGKQETQYF.

At least ten counts were recorded for this clonotype. The V and J genes are TRBV11-1 and TRBJ2-1; 8 nucleotides line up with TRBD1. This CDR3 spans 15 amino acids. Unmatched junction bases numbered 4, after V lost 1 base and J lost 5 bases. CDR1 SGHAT and CDR2 FQDESV come from the germline V gene (reference sequence). The CDR3 sequence is CASSLGQGNHNEQFF. Written as DNA, the CDR3 is TGTGCCAGCAGCTTAGGACAGGGGAACCACAATGAGCAGTTCTTC.

V and J are TRBV4-3 and TRBJ1-1, with 7 nucleotides matching TRBD1. Germline V gene lookup returns CDR1 LGHNA and CDR2 YSLEER. The CDR3 runs to 18 residues. The J segment lost 0 bases and the V segment lost 4 bases, leaving 14 bases of the junction unmatched. The CDR3: CASSRNIQGGGLNTEAFF. Written as DNA, the CDR3 is TGCGCCAGCAGCCGGAACATTCAGGGGGGCGGACTGAACACTGAAGCTTTCTTT.

This clonotype was counted many times. CDR3 sequence reads: CASSSRGASTGELFF. The CDR3 DNA reads TGCGCCAGCAGCTCACGGGGGGCGTCCACCGGGGAGCTGTTTTTT. The chain uses TRBV5-1 and TRBJ2-2, with D maybe TRBD2 (7 bases). Germline V gene data show CDR1 as SGHRS and CDR2 as YFSETQ. V was clipped by 3 bases and J by 4 bases, with 13 bases between them. The CDR3 is 15 amino acids. Full variable domain (missing parts from reference TRBV5-1 and TRBJ2-2): KAGVTQTPRYLIKTRGQQVTLSCSPISGHRSVSWYQQTPGQGLQFLFEYFSETQRNKGNFPGRFSGRQFSNSRSEMNVSTLELGDSALYLCASSSRGASTGELFFGEGSRLTVL.

This clonotype came up many times. The chain is built from TRBV12-3 or TRBV12-4 and TRBJ1-5; the D gene is possibly TRBD1 (6 bases). The CDR3 is 17 residues long. Trimming pared 5 bases from V and 2 bases from J, leaving 19 bases between. CDR3 sequence: CASSPPRGAGGNQPQHF. CDR3 in DNA: TGTGCCAGCAGTCCTCCTAGGGGGGCTGGGGGCAATCAGCCCCAGCATTTT.

This clonotype showed up many times. This chain connects TRBV12-5 to TRBJ2-7; D is uncertain. Germline V gene data show CDR1 as LGHNT and CDR2 as FRNRAP. V gave up 3 bases and J gave up 0 bases, with 9 bases separating them. The CDR3 consists of 14 residues. The CDR3 reads CASGLVGISYEQYF. CDR3 in DNA: TGTGCTAGTGGTTTAGTAGGAATCTCCTACGAGCAGTACTTC.

This clonotype occurred many times. V gene TRBV27 combines with J gene TRBJ2-7; 7 nucleotides line up with TRBD2. Germline V gene sequence: CDR1 MNHEY, CDR2 SMNVEV (reference sequence). With 2 bases clipped from V and 12 bases from J, the junction kept 7 bases outside the gene matches. CDR3 length: 12 amino acids. The CDR3 DNA reads as TGTGCCAGCAGTTTAATGGGGGGGGACCTGTACGTC. Translated: CASSLMGGDLYV.

Ten or more counts support this clonotype. The gene calls are TRBV25-1 and TRBJ2-7; TRBD1 matches at 7 bases. Germline V CDR1 and CDR2: MGHDK, SYGVNS. The length of the CDR3 is 14 residues. J gave up 2 bases and V 6 bases, and 7 bases lay outside the gene matches. The CDR3 spells CASRKTQGTYEQYF. As DNA, the CDR3 is TGTGCCAGCAGGAAAACACAGGGGACCTACGAGCAGTACTTC.

Many counts were recorded for this clonotype. This sequence joins TRBV5-1 and TRBJ2-1, with D unresolved. CDR3 length equals 15 residues. CDR1 is SGHRS and CDR2 is YFSETQ in the germline V gene. Trimming removed 0 bases at V and 6 bases at J, with 13 bases between. For the CDR3, the DNA is TGCGCCAGCAGCTTGGTAGGGCATTCTTTCAATGAGCAGTTCTTC. Encoded protein: CASSLVGHSFNEQFF.

The sample holds many counts of this clonotype. This chain uses TRBV5-1 with TRBJ2-7, with 9 bases aligning to TRBD1. J gave up 3 bases and V 3 bases, and 4 bases lay outside the gene matches. This CDR3 spans 14 amino acids. The germline CDR1 and CDR2 sequences are SGHRS and YFSETQ. CDR3 in amino acids: CASSYGTGNYEQYV. As DNA, the CDR3 is TGCGCCAGCAGCTATGGGACAGGGAACTACGAGCAGTACGTC.

This clonotype was counted many times. The chain recombines TRBV10-3 with TRBJ1-6; 8 bases are a match to TRBD1. V lost 9 bases to trimming and J lost 8 bases; unmatched junction nucleotides: 6. The CDR3 contains 13 residues. Germline V lookup: CDR1 ENHRY, CDR2 SYGVKD. The chain's CDR3 is CAIRTGPDSPLHF. CDR3 nucleotides: TGTGCCATTCGGACAGGGCCCGATTCACCCCTCCACTTT.

This clonotype showed up many times. The chain couples TRBV7-2 to TRBJ2-5; no reliable D call. CDR1 is SGHTA, CDR2 FQGNSA, per germline. Trimming took off 4 bases at V and 5 bases at J, with 11 bases between the two ends. The CDR3 contains 13 residues. CDR3 in amino acids: CASSSGHRETQYF. CDR3 coding DNA: TGTGCCAGCAGCTCGGGCCACCGGGAGACCCAGTACTTC.

This clonotype was detected ten times or more. The CDR3 loop is CASSQSNQPQHF. DNA of the CDR3: TGTGCCAGCAGCCAAAGCAATCAGCCCCAGCATTTT. The rearrangement joins TRBV3-1 to TRBJ1-5; no clear D gene. Germline CDR1 LGHDT, CDR2 YNNKEL (reference sequence). The CDR3 consists of 12 residues. The germline V and J ends were trimmed by 2 bases and 1 base, with 0 bases remaining between them.

This clonotype was observed at least ten times. V is TRBV20-1 and J is TRBJ1-1; D possibly corresponds to TRBD1 (5 bases). CDR1 and CDR2 (germline): DFQATT, SNEGSKA (reference sequence). V was trimmed by 1 base and J by 4 bases, leaving 16 bases between them. CDR3 length: 15 amino acids. The CDR3 bases are TGCAGTGCTAGAGTAGGTGGGGGGGTGAGCACTGAAGCTTTCTTT. This translates into CSARVGGGVSTEAFF.

The gene calls are TRBV4-1 and TRBJ1-2; possible D gene TRBD1, 6 bases. The ends were cut back, 0 bases at V and 5 bases at J, with 19 bases in the middle. Germline V gene sequence: CDR1 MGHRA, CDR2 YSYEKL. This CDR3 has 17 residues. CDR3 nucleotide sequence: TGCGCCAGCAGCCAAGACCCCGCAGGGGCGGAGTGGTATGGCTACACCTTC. This codes for CASSQDPAGAEWYGYTF.

This clonotype has at least ten counts. The rearrangement joins TRBV21-1 to TRBJ2-1; the DNA was not compared with TRBD1, the D call given in the table. TRBV21-1 is a pseudogene segment. The CDR3 loop spans 16 amino acids. CDR3 region: CASSKVGTGPYNEQFF. The CDR3 nucleotides are TGTGCCAGCAGCAAAGTGGGGACAGGTCCGTACAATGAGCAGTTCTTC.

This clonotype was seen at least ten times. The V gene is TRBV5-1, the J gene TRBJ2-1, with 8 bases that match TRBD2. Trimming took 0 bases from V and 3 from J; bases not matched to a gene: 2. Per the germline V gene, CDR1 is SGHRS and CDR2 is YFSETQ. The length of the CDR3 is 15 residues. The CDR3 coding sequence is TGCGCCAGCAGCTTGGGCGGGACTAGCTACAATGAGCAGTTCTTC. Translated: CASSLGGTSYNEQFF.